Following are 32 T cell receptor beta chains from one sample sequenced in a study of beta chain features in type 1 diabetes. Every bit of the isolated RNA underwent reverse transcription, so sequencing read expressed TCRB transcripts. TCRdb's copy holds only in-frame clones and misses some; the assay was immunoSEQ multiplex PCR. The sample holds 150,000 or so clones, roughly 10% seen once. Sequencing was done on a sample of central memory CD4+ T cells from blood. These receptor sequences come from a man younger than 35 in good health.

The V gene is TRBV5-4, the J gene TRBJ2-1; D is perhaps TRBD1 (6 bases). The V gene lost 4 bases and the J gene lost 9 bases, with 14 bases spanning the gap. The CDR3 sequence is 13 residues long. Germline V lookup: CDR1 SGHNT, CDR2 YYREEE (reference sequence). CDR3 sequence: CASSPDTGLEQFF. CDR3 DNA: TGTGCCAGCAGCCCCGATACAGGGCTTGAGCAGTTCTTC.

This rearrangement joins TRBV5-1 to TRBJ2-1; TRBD2 might be the D (6 bases). The CDR3 contains 14 residues. Trimming removed 2 bases from V and 2 bases from J, with 8 bases in between. CDR1 and CDR2 from the germline V gene are SGHRS and YFSETQ. CDR3 loop: CASSFSGAYNEQFF. The CDR3 DNA sequence: TGCGCCAGCAGCTTTAGCGGAGCCTACAATGAGCAGTTCTTC. The full variable domain, in which reference TRBV5-1 and TRBJ2-1 provide the parts outside the CDR3, is KAGVTQTPRYLIKTRGQQVTLSCSPISGHRSVSWYQQTPGQGLQFLFEYFSETQRNKGNFPGRFSGRQFSNSRSEMNVSTLELGDSALYLCASSFSGAYNEQFFGPGTRLTVL.

This clone has just a few counts. The chain links TRBV5-1 to TRBJ2-7, with 11 nucleotides matching TRBD2. The junction had 2 bases not matched to a gene; V was cut back by 4 bases and J by 2 bases. CDR1 and CDR2 (germline): SGHRS, YFSETQ. CDR3 size: 14 residues. CDR3 amino acids: CASSALAGAYEQYF. The CDR3 DNA sequence: TGCGCCAGCAGCGCACTAGCGGGGGCCTACGAGCAGTACTTC. Looking up the rest from reference TRBV5-1 and TRBJ2-7 gives the full variable domain: KAGVTQTPRYLIKTRGQQVTLSCSPISGHRSVSWYQQTPGQGLQFLFEYFSETQRNKGNFPGRFSGRQFSNSRSEMNVSTLELGDSALYLCASSALAGAYEQYFGPGTRLTVT.

The chain couples TRBV7-2 to TRBJ2-2; D is uncertain. The length of the CDR3 is 14 residues. Trimming left V 1 base short and J 3 bases short, with 6 bases between. CDR1 SGHTA and CDR2 FQGNSA come from the germline V gene. CDR3 sequence reads: CASSLGFYTGELFF. The CDR3 DNA follows: TGTGCCAGCAGCTTAGGGTTCTACACCGGGGAGCTGTTTTTT. Full variable domain (missing parts from reference TRBV7-2 and TRBJ2-2): GAGVSQSPSNKVTEKGKDVELRCDPISGHTALYWYRQSLGQGLEFLIYFQGNSAPDKSGLPSDRFSAERTGGSVSTLTIQRTQQEDSAVYLCASSLGFYTGELFFGEGSRLTVL.

V and J are TRBV9 and TRBJ2-3; maybe TRBD2 (5 bases). The germline V and J ends were trimmed by 0 bases and 7 bases, with 15 bases remaining between them. The CDR3 has 15 residues. CDR1 is SGDLS and CDR2 is YYNGEE in the germline V gene. The CDR3 region is CASSVEGAVANTQYF. CDR3 coding DNA: TGTGCCAGCAGCGTAGAGGGAGCGGTTGCGAATACGCAGTATTTT.

The V call is TRBV19, the J call TRBJ1-2, with D maybe TRBD1 (6 bases). The CDR3 totals 11 residues. The V gene's germline CDR1 is LNHDA and CDR2 SQIVND (reference sequence). CDR3 bases: TGTGGGACAGAAGCTAACTATGGCTACACCTTC. This codes for CGTEANYGYTF.

The chain joins TRBV30 to TRBJ1-3; D perhaps matches TRBD1 (5 bases). This CDR3 contains 12 residues. V lost 5 bases, J lost 1 base, and 6 bases lay in between. From germline, CDR1 is GTSNPN and CDR2 SVGIG (reference sequence). The CDR3 protein is CAWGASGNTIYF. In DNA form, the CDR3 reads TGTGCCTGGGGGGCATCTGGAAACACCATATATTTT.

This clone came up many times. The rearrangement joins TRBV27 to TRBJ2-7, with TRBD2 identical over 11 bases. CDR1 and CDR2 from the germline V gene are MNHEY and SMNVEV (reference sequence). V dropped 3 bases and J dropped 6; count of bases not matched to a gene: 7. The CDR3 has 15 amino acids. This CDR3 reads CASSLTSGIASEQYF. The CDR3, as DNA: TGTGCCAGCAGTTTGACTAGCGGGATTGCCTCCGAGCAGTACTTC.

In this sample, this clone turned up a few times. The chain recombines TRBV6-6 with TRBJ2-3; D is perhaps TRBD1 (5 bases). Trimming shortened V by 11 bases and J by 0 bases, and 12 bases separated the two germline ends. There are 13 residues in the CDR3. CDR1 and CDR2 (germline): MNHNY, SVGAGI (reference sequence). The chain's CDR3 is CACKSGSTDTQYF. The DNA for the CDR3 is TGTGCCTGTAAGTCAGGGAGCACAGATACGCAGTATTTT.

The CDR3 region is CASSRTGQGAEAFF. The CDR3 nucleotides read TGTGCCAGCAGCCGGACAGGCCAGGGCGCTGAAGCTTTCTTT. The rearrangement joins TRBV9 to TRBJ1-1; 7 nucleotides match TRBD1. Germline V gene data show CDR1 as SGDLS and CDR2 as YYNGEE. The CDR3 length is 14 residues. V lost 4 bases, J lost 6 bases, and 9 bases stayed unmatched.

This clone was recorded a few times. The chain joins TRBV29-1 to TRBJ1-1; 10 bases match TRBD1. The CDR3 contains 14 residues. V shed 8 bases, J shed 4 bases, and the junction held 10 bases outside the gene matches. CDR1 is SQVTM and CDR2 is ANQGSEA in the germline V gene. The CDR3 protein is CSTPAGTGVTEAFF. In nucleotides, the CDR3 is TGCAGCACTCCGGCGGGGACAGGGGTCACTGAAGCTTTCTTT.

This clone was seen more than once but under ten times. This sequence joins TRBV10-3 and TRBJ1-2, with a possible D match to TRBD1 (6 bases). The CDR3 totals 14 residues. Germline V gene data show CDR1 as ENHRY and CDR2 as SYGVKD. Between the trimmed V and J ends, which lost 4 bases and 1 base, there was a span of 10 bases. CDR3 nucleotide sequence: TGTGCCATCAGTGCCCCGGGACATAACTATGGCTACACCTTC. This codes for CAISAPGHNYGYTF.

The chain recombines TRBV5-4 with TRBJ2-6; 8 nucleotides line up with TRBD1. Per germline, CDR1 SGHNT and CDR2 YYREEE (reference sequence). Trimming cost V 4 bases and J 2 bases; bases outside gene matches: 2. The CDR3 totals 15 residues. The CDR3: CASSLQGAGANVLTF. CDR3 in DNA: TGTGCCAGCAGCCTACAGGGGGCTGGGGCCAACGTCCTGACTTTC.

The CDR3 nucleotides are TGCGCCAGCAGACTAACAGGGCGGGGACAGCCCCAGCATTTT. As protein: CASRLTGRGQPQHF. The rearrangement joins TRBV23-1 to TRBJ1-5; D is perhaps TRBD1 (6 bases). TRBV23-1 is an ORF for which the function is uncertain. The CDR3 covers 14 residues. Deletions cut 6 bases from V and 7 bases from J, with 16 bases between.

This clone was seen more than once but under ten times. The chain combines TRBV4-3 with TRBJ2-3, with D hard to call. CDR1 LGHNA and CDR2 YSLEER come from the germline V gene. The CDR3 is 16 amino acids. Trimming left V 0 bases short and J 2 bases short, with 12 bases between. This chain's CDR3 is CASSQDWARNTDTQYF. CDR3 bases: TGCGCCAGCAGCCAAGACTGGGCTAGAAACACAGATACGCAGTATTTT.

The V gene is TRBV13, the J gene TRBJ2-3; TRBD1 matches at 9 bases. The V gene end was trimmed by 2 bases and the J gene end by 4 bases; junction bases not matched to a gene: 10. The CDR3 is made up of 17 amino acids. Germline CDR1 and CDR2: PRHDT and FYEKMQ (reference sequence). CDR3 DNA: TGTGCCAGCAGCTTACAGACAGTAACAGGGGGCTCAGATACGCAGTATTTT. Amino acids: CASSLQTVTGGSDTQYF.

CDR3 in amino acids: CAIMSGGNTIYF. The CDR3 region has the DNA TGTGCCATCATGAGTGGTGGAAACACCATATATTTT. The chain is built from TRBV10-3 and TRBJ1-3, with no clear D. Looked up from germline, CDR1 is ENHRY and CDR2 is SYGVKD. This CDR3 comprises 12 residues. The V gene lost 7 bases and the J gene lost 3 bases, with 7 bases spanning the gap.

V usage is TRBV9 and J usage is TRBJ2-1; 10 bases are a match to TRBD2. This CDR3 spans 15 amino acids. After removal of 0 bases from V and 9 bases from J, the junction contained 6 bases not matched to a gene. In germline, CDR1 is SGDLS, CDR2 YYNGEE. CDR3 loop: CASSVASGRVTEQFF. The CDR3 region has the DNA TGTGCCAGCAGCGTAGCTAGCGGGAGAGTCACTGAGCAGTTCTTC.

This CDR3 is CASSTRDAPANYGYTF. In nucleotides, the CDR3 is TGTGCCAGCTCAACGAGGGACGCTCCCGCTAACTATGGCTACACCTTC. The chain carries TRBV18 and TRBJ1-2; TRBD1 might be the D (5 bases). CDR3 length equals 16 residues. V gave up 5 bases and J gave up 0 bases, with 16 bases separating them. The germline gives CDR1 KGHSH, CDR2 LQKENI.

Details on this clone: This specimen includes other DNA sequences encoding the same CDR3. The J gene is TRBJ2-1, the V gene TRBV7-2; 10 bases are shared with TRBD2. V trimming: 0 bases; J trimming: 6 bases; junction bases outside the gene matches: 5. The CDR3 loop spans 16 amino acids. Germline assignment: CDR1 SGHTA and CDR2 FQGNSA. DNA of the CDR3: TGTGCCAGCAGCTTAGCAAGCGGGAGGGCCGGCAATGAGCAGTTCTTC. It yields the protein CASSLASGRAGNEQFF.

The V and J genes are TRBV9 and TRBJ2-1, with 7 bases lining up with TRBD1. Germline V CDR1 and CDR2: SGDLS, YYNGEE. Trimming removed 3 bases from V and 3 bases from J; junction bases left unmatched: 3. The CDR3 contains 14 residues. The CDR3 bases are TGTGCCAGCAGCGAACAGGGGAGCTACAATGAGCAGTTCTTC. Translating it yields CASSEQGSYNEQFF.

This clone was seen repeatedly, ten times or more. The rearrangement joins TRBV21-1 to TRBJ2-3. TRBV21-1 is designated a pseudogene. The CDR3 is 11 residues long. CDR3 loop: CASKIPNTQYF. CDR3 coding DNA: TGTGCCAGCAAAATACCGAATACGCAGTATTTT.

This clone has just a few counts. The chain combines TRBV18 with TRBJ2-7, with 7 bases fitting TRBD2. Germline lookup yields CDR1 KGHSH and CDR2 LQKENI. CDR3 size: 19 residues. The J segment lost 1 base and the V segment lost 2 bases, leaving 17 bases of the junction unmatched. CDR3 protein: CASSPRSSPDGLGSYEQYF. CDR3 nucleotides: TGTGCCAGCTCACCAAGATCGAGTCCCGACGGACTAGGTTCCTACGAGCAGTACTTC.

This chain joins TRBV5-4 and TRBJ2-1; TRBD2 matches at 13 bases. Germline lookup yields CDR1 SGHNT and CDR2 YYREEE (reference sequence). This CDR3 has 17 amino acids. After removal of 0 bases from V and 7 bases from J, the junction contained 7 bases not matched to a gene. In nucleotides, the CDR3 is TGTGCCAGCAGCTTGGGACAACTAGCGGGAGGGCCGAATGAGCAGTTCTTC. Protein: CASSLGQLAGGPNEQFF.

The sample holds many counts of this clone. J is TRBJ2-5 and V is TRBV5-1; D call uncertain. The CDR3 has 12 residues. The germline V gene encodes CDR1 SGHRS and CDR2 YFSETQ. With 1 base removed from V and 8 bases from J, the gap between germline ends came to 9 bases. CDR3: CASSLSGETQYF. For the CDR3, the DNA is TGCGCCAGCAGCTTGTCTGGCGAAACCCAGTACTTC.

This clone showed up many times. The CDR3 here is CASSTVTGQFF. The CDR3 nucleotides read TGTGCCAGCAGCACTGTGACCGGGCAGTTCTTC. This chain links TRBV21-1 with TRBJ2-1. TRBV21-1 is designated a pseudogene. This CDR3 contains 11 residues.

This clone has more than one count but fewer than ten. This rearrangement joins TRBV2 to TRBJ2-5, with D perhaps TRBD2 (5 bases). Trimming cost V 11 bases and J 2 bases, with 12 bases left between them. The V gene's germline CDR1 is SNHLY and CDR2 FYNNEI. CDR3 length equals 12 residues. CDR3 amino acids: CASGREQETQYF. The CDR3 DNA follows: TGTGCCTCGGGGAGAGAACAAGAGACCCAGTACTTC.

The chain combines TRBV7-9 with TRBJ1-2; D is possibly TRBD1 (5 bases). This CDR3 contains 14 residues. The V gene lost 1 base and the J gene lost 1 base, with 7 bases spanning the gap. Germline assignment: CDR1 SEHNR and CDR2 FQNEAQ (reference sequence). This CDR3 is CASSLGGINYGYTF. In nucleotides, the CDR3 is TGTGCCAGCAGCTTAGGGGGGATTAACTATGGCTACACCTTC.

This clone was seen more than once but under ten times. The chain's CDR3 is CSVDRGNTEAFF. DNA of the CDR3: TGCAGCGTTGATCGGGGGAACACTGAAGCTTTCTTT. The chain couples TRBV29-1 to TRBJ1-1; D is ambiguous. CDR3 length equals 12 residues. Trimming shortened V by 3 bases and J by 1 base, and 6 bases separated the two germline ends. Germline V gene sequence: CDR1 SQVTM, CDR2 ANQGSEA.

The chain joins TRBV9 to TRBJ2-7, with 9 bases matching TRBD2. This CDR3 has 15 residues. CDR1 and CDR2 (germline): SGDLS, YYNGEE. The V gene end was trimmed by 0 bases and the J gene end by 4 bases; junction bases not matched to a gene: 5. CDR3: CASSVATSGFYEQYF. The DNA of the CDR3 is TGTGCCAGCAGCGTAGCGACTAGCGGCTTTTACGAGCAGTACTTC. The full variable domain, completed using reference TRBV9 and TRBJ2-7, is DSGVTQTPKHLITATGQRVTLRCSPRSGDLSVYWYQQSLDQGLQFLIQYYNGEERAKGNILERFSAQQFPDLHSELNLSSLELGDSALYFCASSVATSGFYEQYFGPGTRLTVT.

This clone was counted a few times. The V and J genes are TRBV5-1 and TRBJ2-5; D ambiguous. Germline assignment: CDR1 SGHRS and CDR2 YFSETQ. The CDR3 sequence is 15 residues long. The germline V and J ends were trimmed by 0 bases and 5 bases, with 14 bases remaining between them. The CDR3 loop reads CASSLEVLGGETQYF. The CDR3 DNA sequence: TGCGCCAGCAGCTTGGAAGTCCTCGGTGGGGAGACCCAGTACTTC.

V is TRBV18 and J is TRBJ1-2, with D tentatively TRBD1 (6 bases). In germline, CDR1 is KGHSH, CDR2 LQKENI. The CDR3 is made up of 14 amino acids. Trimming removed 3 bases from V and 2 bases from J, with 10 bases in between. Written as DNA, the CDR3 is TGTGCCAGCTCACCCGAACAGGGCAACTATGGCTACACCTTC. Translated, it gives CASSPEQGNYGYTF.